This T cell receptor beta chain came from a study of monozygotic twins with inflammatory bowel disease. Per germline, CDR1 SGHRS and CDR2 YFSETQ. This CDR3 spans 14 amino acids. Researchers put TCRalpha and TCRbeta cDNA through two nested PCRs lasting 16 and 9 cycles. TCRdb reanalyzed the 5' RACE reads, giving one entry per CDR3 protein sequence and no DNA. The sample totals about 380,000 distinct CDR3 sequences. This sequence joins TRBV5-1 and TRBJ2-3; TCRdb calls TRBD1, which cannot be checked without DNA. The sequence was collected from a human donor with ulcerative colitis or Crohn's disease, or a healthy co-twin of an affected twin (not recorded which). The sequenced material came from blood. CDR3 sequence: CASTPSGGTDTQYF.